The entry below describes one T cell receptor (beta chain). The record originates from a study of OX40 agonist ivuxolimab in advanced cancers. Method: immunoSEQ multiplex PCR; TCRdb's copy keeps in-frame clones and lacks some. Here the sample spans 65,000 to 90,000 clones, about nine tenths being singletons. V dropped 5 bases and J dropped 4 bases, with 33 bases sitting between them. The CDR3 is 21 amino acids. Germline V gene data show CDR1 as MDHEN and CDR2 as SYDVKM. The V and J genes are TRBV28 and TRBJ2-1; D perhaps matches TRBD2 (6 bases). This specimen was CD4+ or CD8+ T cells sorted from blood, taken in a trial of the OX40 agonist ivuxolimab. The receptor was isolated from an adult with an advanced solid tumor such as melanoma, head and neck, liver or kidney cancer. This CDR3 is CASSRGAGTPIRRAPYNEQFF. In nucleotides, the CDR3 is TGTGCCAGCAGTCGAGGGGCGGGGACTCCAATACGAAGGGCCCCTTACAATGAGCAGTTCTTC. Combining the CDR3 with reference TRBV28 and TRBJ2-1 gives the whole variable domain DVKVTQSSRYLVKRTGEKVFLECVQDMDHENMFWYRQDPGLGLRLIYFSYDVKMKEKGDIPEGYSVSREKKERFSLILESASTNQTSMYLCASSRGAGTPIRRAPYNEQFFGPGTRLTVL.